The 28 T cell receptor beta chains below come from one sample, sequenced in a study of T cells in Graves' hyperthyroidism and ophthalmopathy. RNA transcripts were the template for amplifying TCR beta CDR3 regions. The primer set for the first-round RT-PCR of the TCR CDR3 was HTBI. TCRdb re-analysed the multiplex PCR reads in MiXCR, keeping a single row per CDR3 protein. This sample has around 350,000 distinct CDR3 sequences, with nearly 15% found just once. Sequencing was performed on blood. These receptors came from a woman aged 55-69 years with Graves' ophthalmopathy.

The chain couples TRBV29-1 to TRBJ2-1; 16 positions match TRBD2. Looked up from germline, CDR1 is SQVTM and CDR2 is ANQGSEA. The CDR3 is 19 amino acids. V gave up 0 bases and J gave up 7 bases; unmatched junction bases: 12. The CDR3: CSVEDLGAGTSGRENEQFF. CDR3 coding DNA: TGCAGCGTTGAAGATCTAGGGGCCGGGACTAGCGGGAGGGAGAATGAGCAGTTCTTC.

The gene calls are TRBV24-1 and TRBJ1-2; D is perhaps TRBD1 (5 bases). V was trimmed by 7 bases and J by 4 bases, leaving 12 bases between them. Germline lookup yields CDR1 KGHDR and CDR2 SFDVKD. This CDR3 comprises 13 residues. This CDR3 reads CATSPRGGYGYTF. CDR3 sequence (DNA): TGTGCCACCAGCCCGCGGGGCGGCTATGGCTACACCTTC.

The chain couples TRBV5-1 to TRBJ2-3; D not resolved. With 3 bases removed from V and 6 bases from J, the gap between germline ends came to 11 bases. This CDR3 region has 13 residues. Germline V gene lookup returns CDR1 SGHRS and CDR2 YFSETQ. The CDR3 nucleotides are TGCGCCAGCAGCTCCCCCGAGGCCGATACGCAGTATTTT. Amino acids: CASSSPEADTQYF.

Ten or more counts support this clonotype. The CDR3 DNA reads as TGTGCCTGGAAGGGTCAGCATAATTCACCCCTCCACTTT. Residues: CAWKGQHNSPLHF. The V gene is TRBV30, the J gene TRBJ1-6, with no clear D. The CDR3 sequence is 13 residues long. Germline V gene sequence: CDR1 GTSNPN, CDR2 SVGIG (reference sequence). Trimming cost V 4 bases and J 5 bases, with 9 bases left between them.

There are a few counts of this clonotype. This chain joins TRBV29-1 and TRBJ2-3; D remains ambiguous. The V and J ends lost 4 bases and 0 bases respectively, with 14 bases between them. Germline CDR1 is SQVTM and CDR2 is ANQGSEA. The CDR3 totals 15 residues. As DNA, the CDR3 is TGCAGCGTTGTCGTTCAGCCCGGGAGCACAGATACGCAGTATTTT. As protein: CSVVVQPGSTDTQYF.

This clonotype has a handful of counts. The CDR3 nucleotides are TGCGCCAGCAGTAACGCGGGGATGTCCTACGAGCAGTACTTC. The encoded protein is CASSNAGMSYEQYF. The genes are TRBV10-2 and TRBJ2-7; maybe TRBD2 (6 bases). CDR1 and CDR2 from the germline V gene are WSHSY and SAAADI. This CDR3 spans 14 amino acids. V was cut by 5 bases and J by 1 base, with 12 bases left in between.

This rearrangement joins TRBV28 to TRBJ2-1; possible D gene TRBD2, 7 bases. V lost 2 bases and J lost 7, with 18 bases in between. The CDR3 length is 16 residues. The germline CDR1 and CDR2 sequences are MDHEN and SYDVKM. The CDR3 region is CASSLLGRGAVNEQFF. The CDR3 DNA reads TGTGCCAGCAGTTTACTTGGCCGGGGGGCTGTGAATGAGCAGTTCTTC.

This clonotype was observed at least ten times. The CDR3 loop reads CASSFEDGAYEQYF. CDR3 sequence (DNA): TGTGCCAGCAGTTTCGAGGACGGCGCCTACGAGCAGTACTTC. The chain couples TRBV28 to TRBJ2-7; D not certain. Germline CDR1 reads MDHEN; CDR2 reads SYDVKM. Deletions cut 3 bases from V and 2 bases from J, with 11 bases between. This CDR3 region has 14 residues.

This clonotype was recorded at least ten times. V is TRBV2 and J is TRBJ2-3; D not resolved. Trimming left V 0 bases short and J 2 bases short, with 12 bases between. Germline V gene sequence: CDR1 SNHLY, CDR2 FYNNEI. The CDR3 has 16 residues. CDR3 nucleotide sequence: TGTGCCAGCAGTGAAGCGCTTCGAGGTAACACAGATACGCAGTATTTT. It yields the protein CASSEALRGNTDTQYF.

This clonotype was seen ten or more times. In DNA, the CDR3 is TGTGCCAGCAGCTTAGTGCGACTAGCGGGAGAGGAGACCCAGTACTTC. Translation gives CASSLVRLAGEETQYF. The chain has TRBV7-2 and TRBJ2-5; 12 positions match TRBD2. This CDR3 comprises 16 residues. In germline, CDR1 is SGHTA, CDR2 FQGNSA. V gave up 1 base and J gave up 5 bases; unmatched junction bases: 5.

This clonotype appeared many times. This chain joins TRBV6-1 and TRBJ1-6; D is perhaps TRBD1 (5 bases). CDR3 size: 15 residues. The V gene lost 1 base and the J gene lost 10 bases, with 14 bases spanning the gap. The germline V gene has CDR1 MNHNS and CDR2 SASEGT. The CDR3 nucleotides read TGTGCCAGCAGTGAAGAGATAGGGGTACTATCACCCCTCCACTTT. Its translation: CASSEEIGVLSPLHF.

In its sample, this clonotype was seen many times. The chain has TRBV20-1 and TRBJ2-1, with D possibly being TRBD1 (5 bases). Germline values: CDR1 DFQATT, CDR2 SNEGSKA (reference sequence). This CDR3 spans 14 amino acids. Trimming removed 3 bases at V and 4 bases at J, with 13 bases between. DNA for the CDR3: TGCAGTGCTAGTTTGCCAGGGCGGTACAATGAGCAGTTCTTC. This encodes CSASLPGRYNEQFF.

This clonotype was seen repeatedly, ten times or more. V usage is TRBV20-1 and J usage is TRBJ2-1; D is possibly TRBD2 (6 bases). CDR1 and CDR2 (germline): DFQATT, SNEGSKA (reference sequence). The length of the CDR3 is 15 residues. V lost 1 base to trimming and J lost 0 bases, with 10 bases between them. This CDR3 reads CSARGDSSSYNEQFF. The CDR3 DNA is TGCAGTGCTAGAGGGGACTCAAGCTCCTACAATGAGCAGTTCTTC.

This clonotype was counted at least ten times. The V gene is TRBV20-1, the J gene TRBJ2-7; D uncertain. The CDR3 has 12 residues. Germline V gene lookup returns CDR1 DFQATT and CDR2 SNEGSKA (reference sequence). V was cut by 1 base and J by 3 bases, with 7 bases left in between. CDR3 nucleotides: TGCAGTGCTAGAGGGACCAGCTACGAGCAGTACTTC. Protein product: CSARGTSYEQYF.

This chain joins TRBV20-1 and TRBJ2-1; the match to TRBD2 covers 7 bases. J gave up 6 bases and V 3 bases, and 2 bases lay outside the gene matches. CDR3 length: 12 residues. The germline V gene encodes CDR1 DFQATT and CDR2 SNEGSKA (reference sequence). In nucleotides, the CDR3 is TGCAGTGCTAGTGCGGGAGTCAATGAGCAGTTCTTC. Protein product: CSASAGVNEQFF.

There are many counts of this clonotype. The chain joins TRBV2 to TRBJ2-7, with 11 bases that match TRBD2. The V and J ends lost 4 bases and 3 bases, in that order; junction bases with no gene match: 5. CDR3 length: 15 residues. In germline, CDR1 is SNHLY, CDR2 FYNNEI. The CDR3 DNA reads TGTGCCAGCAGTGCAACTAGCGGGAGAGACTACGAGCAGTACTTC. Protein product: CASSATSGRDYEQYF.

This clonotype was picked up a small number of times. This sequence joins TRBV5-1 and TRBJ1-2, with D possibly matching TRBD1 (5 bases). The CDR3 is made up of 13 amino acids. CDR1 is SGHRS, CDR2 YFSETQ, per germline. V lost 3 bases and J 12 bases, leaving 18 bases between the germline ends. CDR3 protein: CASSWDAGWGHTF. The CDR3 bases are TGCGCCAGCAGCTGGGACGCCGGCTGGGGCCACACCTTC.

This clonotype appeared many times. This chain uses TRBV7-9 with TRBJ2-1; 12 bases match TRBD1. The CDR3 covers 18 residues. V lost 0 bases and J lost 8; bases outside the gene matches: 11. CDR1 and CDR2 (germline): SEHNR, FQNEAQ (reference sequence). The CDR3 here is CASSLAGTGGDRRYEQFF. As DNA, the CDR3 is TGTGCCAGCAGCTTAGCGGGGACAGGGGGCGATCGGAGATATGAGCAGTTCTTC.

This clonotype was seen many times. The chain couples TRBV7-2 to TRBJ1-5, with 7 positions matching TRBD1. Germline trimming cut 1 base from V and 3 bases from J; bases unmatched to any gene: 3. CDR3 length: 15 residues. Germline CDR1 is SGHTA and CDR2 is FQGNSA. The DNA for the CDR3 is TGTGCCAGCAGCTTAGGACAGGGTTTCAATCAGCCCCAGCATTTT. Its protein product is CASSLGQGFNQPQHF.

This clonotype came up many times. V gene TRBV28 combines with J gene TRBJ2-5; 8 bases map to TRBD2. The length of the CDR3 is 15 residues. Per the germline V gene, CDR1 is MDHEN and CDR2 is SYDVKM. V shed 6 bases, J shed 5 bases, and the junction held 11 bases outside the gene matches. The CDR3, as DNA: TGTGCCAGCAGCCGACCGCATAGCGGGATGGAGACCCAGTACTTC. This encodes CASSRPHSGMETQYF.

The chain carries TRBV7-9 and TRBJ2-1, with 9 bases aligning to TRBD2. Germline CDR1 reads SEHNR; CDR2 reads FQNEAQ (reference sequence). Unmatched junction bases numbered 5, after V lost 2 bases and J lost 6 bases. The CDR3 has 15 amino acids. CDR3 protein: CASSLKAGGPNEQFF. In DNA, the CDR3 is TGTGCCAGCAGCTTAAAGGCGGGAGGGCCCAATGAGCAGTTCTTC.

Ten or more counts support this clonotype. The gene calls are TRBV5-1 and TRBJ2-2, with D tentatively TRBD1 or TRBD2 (5 bases each). The germline V and J ends were trimmed by 4 bases and 0 bases, with 19 bases remaining between them. Germline loops: CDR1 SGHRS, CDR2 YFSETQ. The CDR3 has 18 residues. In DNA, the CDR3 is TGCGCCAGCAGCATGCCCTTCCGGGGCCGATCGAACACCGGGGAGCTGTTTTTT. Its protein product is CASSMPFRGRSNTGELFF. Supplemented by reference TRBV5-1 and TRBJ2-2, the full variable domain reads KAGVTQTPRYLIKTRGQQVTLSCSPISGHRSVSWYQQTPGQGLQFLFEYFSETQRNKGNFPGRFSGRQFSNSRSEMNVSTLELGDSALYLCASSMPFRGRSNTGELFFGEGSRLTVL.

This clonotype was counted many times. V usage is TRBV5-1 and J usage is TRBJ2-3; D remains unclear. Germline CDR1 reads SGHRS; CDR2 reads YFSETQ. The CDR3 length is 15 residues. V was cut by 1 base and J by 0 bases, with 9 bases left in between. For the CDR3, the DNA is TGCGCCAGCAGCTTGAGCGCAACTAGCACAGATACGCAGTATTTT. Its protein is CASSLSATSTDTQYF.

This clonotype was seen ten or more times. V usage is TRBV18 and J usage is TRBJ2-5; D gene unclear. With 0 bases removed from V and 5 bases from J, the gap between germline ends came to 4 bases. The CDR3 has 12 residues. In germline, CDR1 is KGHSH, CDR2 LQKENI. CDR3 sequence (DNA): TGTGCCAGCTCACCACCCACTGAGACCCAGTACTTC. Its protein is CASSPPTETQYF. Drawing the rest from reference TRBV18 and TRBJ2-5, the complete variable domain is NAGVMQNPRHLVRRRGQEARLRCSPMKGHSHVYWYRQLPEEGLKFMVYLQKENIIDESGMPKERFSAEFPKEGPSILRIQQVVRGDSAAYFCASSPPTETQYFGPGTRLLVL.

Ten or more counts support this clonotype. The CDR3 region has the DNA TGTGCCAGTCAGCGGGATACGAGTAGGCATGAGCAGTTCTTC. It is translated as CASQRDTSRHEQFF. The rearrangement links TRBV6-2 or TRBV6-3 to TRBJ2-1; 7 nucleotides align to TRBD2. J lost 8 bases, V lost 9 bases, and 13 bases had no gene match. Germline assignment: CDR1 MNHEY and CDR2 SVGEGT. The CDR3 sequence is 14 residues long.

This clonotype showed up just a few times. The CDR3 bases are TGTGCCAGCAGCACACGACAGGGCTCACTGGGGGAGCAGTACTTC. Translated, it gives CASSTRQGSLGEQYF. The chain carries TRBV27 and TRBJ2-7, with 7 bases aligning to TRBD1. CDR3 length equals 15 residues. V was clipped by 6 bases and J by 7 bases; unmatched bases: 15. Looked up from germline, CDR1 is MNHEY and CDR2 is SMNVEV (reference sequence).

The genes are TRBV29-1 and TRBJ2-1; tentatively, D is TRBD2 (5 bases). This CDR3 spans 14 amino acids. V dropped 3 bases and J dropped 0 bases, with 9 bases sitting between them. CDR1 SQVTM and CDR2 ANQGSEA come from the germline V gene. The CDR3, as DNA: TGCAGCGTTGAGATAGCGCCCTCCTACAATGAGCAGTTCTTC. Protein: CSVEIAPSYNEQFF.

This clonotype was detected only a few times. The gene calls are TRBV9 and TRBJ2-7, with D uncertain. The length of the CDR3 is 14 residues. The germline V gene encodes CDR1 SGDLS and CDR2 YYNGEE. V gave up 0 bases and J gave up 3 bases, with 10 bases separating them. This chain's CDR3 is CASSVAGEYYEQYF. The CDR3 region has the DNA TGTGCCAGCAGCGTAGCGGGCGAATACTACGAGCAGTACTTC.